Listed below are T cell receptor beta chains from one sample, sequenced in a study of shared clonotypes between healthy human individuals. The method was immunoSEQ multiplex PCR; TCRdb's version includes in-frame clones alone and lacks a portion of them. The sample records approximately 110,000 clones, about 66% being singletons. The source material was memory CD8+ T cells sorted from blood. Receptors originate from a woman in her 30s in good health. Both conserved end residues are part of each CDR3. Each record gives: clone size, D gene, J gene, V gene, CDR3 DNA, CDR3 protein. The D gene is left open where the match is weak. Some rows mark clone size as missing; the rest say once, few, many or name a class of expanded clone.

>.|TRBD1|TRBJ2-7|TRBV19
TGTGCCAGTAGTTCCCGAATACTGGGACAGGGGCTTACCTACGAGCAGTACTTC
CASSSRILGQGLTYEQYF
>.|TRBD1|TRBJ2-1|TRBV5-1
TGCGCCAGCACAACCGGGACAGGGGGCGTTGAGCAGTTCTTC
CASTTGTGGVEQFF
>many|.|TRBJ2-7|TRBV1
TGCACCAGCAGCCAAGACCCCCCTAAGGCGGGAGGCCACTCCTACGAGCAGTACTTC
CTSSQDPPKAGGHSYEQYF
>.|TRBD1|TRBJ1-1|TRBV5-4
TGTGCCAGCAGCCCGGACGGACAGGGGACGGTGACTGAAGCTTTCTTT
CASSPDGQGTVTEAFF
>.|.|TRBJ1-3|TRBV15
TGTGCCACCAGCTACGACCGGGTCCCCCCGAGAAACACCATATATTTT
CATSYDRVPPRNTIYF
>.|.|TRBJ1-3|TRBV4-1
TGCGCCAGCAGCCAAGAAGGGGGAAGGGCCCCGGGCACCATATATTTT
CASSQEGGRAPGTIYF
>.|.|TRBJ2-1|TRBV19
TGTGCCAGTAGCGATCAGCGGTCCTACAATGAGCAGTTCTTC
CASSDQRSYNEQFF
>.|.|TRBJ2-7|TRBV5-1
TGCGCCAGCAGCCTCCGGGACACCTCCTACGAGCAGTACTTC
CASSLRDTSYEQYF
>.|.|TRBJ1-1|TRBV28
TGTGCCAGCAAAATGGGAACAGGGTGGAACACTGAAGCTTTCTTT
CASKMGTGWNTEAFF
>.|TRBD1|TRBJ2-7|TRBV5-5
TGTGCCAGCAGCTGGACAGGGGGCTACGAGCAGTACTTC
CASSWTGGYEQYF
>once|TRBD2|TRBJ2-1|TRBV7-8
TGTGCCAGCAGCGTGGGGACTAGCGGGGGGAAAAGCTCCTACAATGAGCAGTTCTTC
CASSVGTSGGKSSYNEQFF
>.|TRBD2|TRBJ2-7|TRBV5-1
TGCGCCAGCAGCCCGGGACTAGCGTCTTACGAGCAGTACTTC
CASSPGLASYEQYF